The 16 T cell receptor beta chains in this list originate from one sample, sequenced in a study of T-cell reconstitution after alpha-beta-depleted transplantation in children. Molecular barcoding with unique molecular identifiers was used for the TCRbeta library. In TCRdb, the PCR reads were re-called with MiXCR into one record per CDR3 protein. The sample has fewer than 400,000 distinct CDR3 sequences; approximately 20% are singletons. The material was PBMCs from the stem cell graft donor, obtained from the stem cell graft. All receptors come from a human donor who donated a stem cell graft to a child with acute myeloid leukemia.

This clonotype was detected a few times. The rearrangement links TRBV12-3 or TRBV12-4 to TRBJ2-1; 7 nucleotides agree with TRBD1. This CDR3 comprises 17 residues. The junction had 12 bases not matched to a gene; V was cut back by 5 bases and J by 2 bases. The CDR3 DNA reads TGTGCCAGCAGTCAAATTAGGACAGGACCGACCTACAATGAGCAGTTCTTC. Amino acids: CASSQIRTGPTYNEQFF.

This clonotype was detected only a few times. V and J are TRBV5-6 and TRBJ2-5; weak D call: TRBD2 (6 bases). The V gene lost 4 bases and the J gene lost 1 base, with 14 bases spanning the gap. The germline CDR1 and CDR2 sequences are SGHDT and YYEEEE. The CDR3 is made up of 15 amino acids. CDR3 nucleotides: TGTGCCAGCAGCGACCGATCCGGGGGCCAAGAGACCCAGTACTTC. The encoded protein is CASSDRSGGQETQYF.

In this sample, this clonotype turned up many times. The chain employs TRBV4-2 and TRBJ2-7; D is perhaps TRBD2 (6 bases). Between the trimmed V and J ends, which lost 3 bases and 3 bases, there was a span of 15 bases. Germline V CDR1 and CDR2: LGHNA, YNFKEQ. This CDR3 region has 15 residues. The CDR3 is CASSQDGASDYEQYF. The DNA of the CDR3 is TGTGCCAGCAGCCAGGATGGAGCTAGCGACTACGAGCAGTACTTC.

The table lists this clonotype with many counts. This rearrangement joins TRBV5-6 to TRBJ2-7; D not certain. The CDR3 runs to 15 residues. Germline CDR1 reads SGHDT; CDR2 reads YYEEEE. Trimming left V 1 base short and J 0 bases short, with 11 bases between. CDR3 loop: CASSLTPGNSYEQYF. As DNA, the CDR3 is TGTGCCAGCAGCTTGACTCCAGGAAACTCCTACGAGCAGTACTTC.

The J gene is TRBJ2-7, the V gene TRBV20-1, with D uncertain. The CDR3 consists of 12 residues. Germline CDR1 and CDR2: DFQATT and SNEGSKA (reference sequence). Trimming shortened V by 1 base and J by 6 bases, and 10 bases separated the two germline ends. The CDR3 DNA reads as TGCAGTGCTAGAGCCGGCCCGGGCGAGCAGTACTTC. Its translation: CSARAGPGEQYF.

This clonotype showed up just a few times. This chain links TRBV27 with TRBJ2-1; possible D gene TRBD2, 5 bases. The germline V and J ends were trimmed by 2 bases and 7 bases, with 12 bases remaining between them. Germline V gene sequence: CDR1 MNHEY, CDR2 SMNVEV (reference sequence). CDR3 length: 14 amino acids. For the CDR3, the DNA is TGTGCCAGCAGTTTAGAGGGCATATGGAATGAGCAGTTCTTC. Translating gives CASSLEGIWNEQFF.

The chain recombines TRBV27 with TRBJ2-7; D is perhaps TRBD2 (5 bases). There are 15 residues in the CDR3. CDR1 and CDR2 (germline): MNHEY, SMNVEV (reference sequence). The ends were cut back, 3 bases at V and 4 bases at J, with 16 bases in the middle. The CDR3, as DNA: TGTGCCAGCAGTTTGGCAGAGGGAAGGAATTACGAGCAGTACTTC. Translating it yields CASSLAEGRNYEQYF.

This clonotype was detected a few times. The CDR3 region has the DNA TGTGCCACCAGCAGAGTACCGGGACAGGGGCCCTCCTATGGCTACACCTTC. It codes for CATSRVPGQGPSYGYTF. The V gene is TRBV15, the J gene TRBJ1-2; 10 nucleotides match TRBD1. Germline trimming cut 1 base from V and 4 bases from J; bases unmatched to any gene: 9. The CDR3 runs to 17 residues. The germline gives CDR1 LNHNV, CDR2 YYDKDF (reference sequence).

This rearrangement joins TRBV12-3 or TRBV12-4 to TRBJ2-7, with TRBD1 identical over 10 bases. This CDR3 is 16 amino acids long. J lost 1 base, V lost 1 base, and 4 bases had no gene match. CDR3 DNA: TGTGCCAGCAGTTTAGGGCGGACAGGGGGTTCCTACGAGCAGTACTTC. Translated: CASSLGRTGGSYEQYF.

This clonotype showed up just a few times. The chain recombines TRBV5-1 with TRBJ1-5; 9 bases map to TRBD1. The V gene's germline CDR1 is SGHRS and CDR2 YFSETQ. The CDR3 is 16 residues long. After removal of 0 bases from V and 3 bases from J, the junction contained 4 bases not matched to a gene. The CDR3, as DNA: TGCGCCAGCAGCTTGGGGACAGGGGCTTACAATCAGCCCCAGCATTTT. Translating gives CASSLGTGAYNQPQHF. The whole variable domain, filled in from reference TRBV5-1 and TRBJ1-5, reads KAGVTQTPRYLIKTRGQQVTLSCSPISGHRSVSWYQQTPGQGLQFLFEYFSETQRNKGNFPGRFSGRQFSNSRSEMNVSTLELGDSALYLCASSLGTGAYNQPQHFGDGTRLSIL.

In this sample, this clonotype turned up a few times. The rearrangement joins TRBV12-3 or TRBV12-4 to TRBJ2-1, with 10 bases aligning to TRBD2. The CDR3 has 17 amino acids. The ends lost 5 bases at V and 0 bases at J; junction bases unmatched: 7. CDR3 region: CASSPGTSVSSYNEQFF. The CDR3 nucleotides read TGTGCCAGCAGTCCCGGGACTAGCGTTAGCTCCTACAATGAGCAGTTCTTC.

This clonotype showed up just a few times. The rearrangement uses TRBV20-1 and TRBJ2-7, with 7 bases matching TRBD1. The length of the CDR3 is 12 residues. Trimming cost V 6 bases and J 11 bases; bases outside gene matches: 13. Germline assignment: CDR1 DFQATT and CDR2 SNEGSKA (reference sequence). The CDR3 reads CSAAQLGTAEYF. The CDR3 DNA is TGCAGTGCCGCCCAGCTCGGGACAGCCGAGTACTTC.

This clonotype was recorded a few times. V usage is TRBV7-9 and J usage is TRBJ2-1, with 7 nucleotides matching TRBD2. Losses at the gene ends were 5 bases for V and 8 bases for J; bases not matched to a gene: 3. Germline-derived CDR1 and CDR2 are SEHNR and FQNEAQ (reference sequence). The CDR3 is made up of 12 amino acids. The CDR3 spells CASSPGGYEQFF. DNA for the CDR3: TGTGCCAGCAGCCCCGGGGGGTATGAGCAGTTCTTC.

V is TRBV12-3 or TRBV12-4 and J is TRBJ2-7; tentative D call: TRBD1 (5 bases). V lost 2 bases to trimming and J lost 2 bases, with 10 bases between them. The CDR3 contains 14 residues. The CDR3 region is CASSLPGNPYEQYF. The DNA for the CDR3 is TGTGCCAGCAGTTTACCAGGGAACCCCTACGAGCAGTACTTC.

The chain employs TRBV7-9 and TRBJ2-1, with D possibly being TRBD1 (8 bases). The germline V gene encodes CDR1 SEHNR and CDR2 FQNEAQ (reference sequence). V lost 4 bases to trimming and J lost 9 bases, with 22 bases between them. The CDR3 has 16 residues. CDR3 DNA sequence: TGTGCCAGCAGCTCCACAGGGGGAGGGGATCACAGTGAGCAGTTCTTC. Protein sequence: CASSSTGGGDHSEQFF.

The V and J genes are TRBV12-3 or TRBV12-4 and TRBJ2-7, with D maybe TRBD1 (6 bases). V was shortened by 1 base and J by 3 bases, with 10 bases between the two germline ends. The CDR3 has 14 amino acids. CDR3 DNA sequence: TGTGCCAGCAGTTTAGGGGGGCGCAACTACGAGCAGTACTTC. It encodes CASSLGGRNYEQYF.